This TCR beta chain was identified during a study of CD8 T cells in ankylosing spondylitis. Quantitative 5'-RACE with molecular barcodes produced the TCR beta libraries. TCRdb analysed the 5' RACE reads with MiXCR anew, one entry per CDR3 protein. The sample shows over 100,000 distinct CDR3 sequences, approximately 10% of them seen only once. Germline CDR1 SGHTA, CDR2 FQGNSA. The CDR3 covers 16 residues. Trimming took 6 bases from V and 2 from J, leaving 19 bases between them. This clonotype was observed a handful of times. Its antigen is unidentified. Notes on the study in general: In peripheral blood, disease-linked CD8+ clones occurred at relatively low frequencies. What seemed typical of ankylosing spondylitis blood was a TCR beta motif built from about eight highly homologous variants.

V usage is TRBV7-2 and J usage is TRBJ1-1, with a weak D call TRBD1 (6 bases). The sequenced material came from blood, either unsorted or a sorted T cell fraction (not recorded which). The TCR originated in a female donor with ankylosing spondylitis or in good health (not recorded which). The CDR3 region is CASSYLPVGGNTEAFF. The CDR3 DNA is TGTGCCAGCAGTTACCTCCCGGTGGGGGGCAACACTGAAGCTTTCTTT.